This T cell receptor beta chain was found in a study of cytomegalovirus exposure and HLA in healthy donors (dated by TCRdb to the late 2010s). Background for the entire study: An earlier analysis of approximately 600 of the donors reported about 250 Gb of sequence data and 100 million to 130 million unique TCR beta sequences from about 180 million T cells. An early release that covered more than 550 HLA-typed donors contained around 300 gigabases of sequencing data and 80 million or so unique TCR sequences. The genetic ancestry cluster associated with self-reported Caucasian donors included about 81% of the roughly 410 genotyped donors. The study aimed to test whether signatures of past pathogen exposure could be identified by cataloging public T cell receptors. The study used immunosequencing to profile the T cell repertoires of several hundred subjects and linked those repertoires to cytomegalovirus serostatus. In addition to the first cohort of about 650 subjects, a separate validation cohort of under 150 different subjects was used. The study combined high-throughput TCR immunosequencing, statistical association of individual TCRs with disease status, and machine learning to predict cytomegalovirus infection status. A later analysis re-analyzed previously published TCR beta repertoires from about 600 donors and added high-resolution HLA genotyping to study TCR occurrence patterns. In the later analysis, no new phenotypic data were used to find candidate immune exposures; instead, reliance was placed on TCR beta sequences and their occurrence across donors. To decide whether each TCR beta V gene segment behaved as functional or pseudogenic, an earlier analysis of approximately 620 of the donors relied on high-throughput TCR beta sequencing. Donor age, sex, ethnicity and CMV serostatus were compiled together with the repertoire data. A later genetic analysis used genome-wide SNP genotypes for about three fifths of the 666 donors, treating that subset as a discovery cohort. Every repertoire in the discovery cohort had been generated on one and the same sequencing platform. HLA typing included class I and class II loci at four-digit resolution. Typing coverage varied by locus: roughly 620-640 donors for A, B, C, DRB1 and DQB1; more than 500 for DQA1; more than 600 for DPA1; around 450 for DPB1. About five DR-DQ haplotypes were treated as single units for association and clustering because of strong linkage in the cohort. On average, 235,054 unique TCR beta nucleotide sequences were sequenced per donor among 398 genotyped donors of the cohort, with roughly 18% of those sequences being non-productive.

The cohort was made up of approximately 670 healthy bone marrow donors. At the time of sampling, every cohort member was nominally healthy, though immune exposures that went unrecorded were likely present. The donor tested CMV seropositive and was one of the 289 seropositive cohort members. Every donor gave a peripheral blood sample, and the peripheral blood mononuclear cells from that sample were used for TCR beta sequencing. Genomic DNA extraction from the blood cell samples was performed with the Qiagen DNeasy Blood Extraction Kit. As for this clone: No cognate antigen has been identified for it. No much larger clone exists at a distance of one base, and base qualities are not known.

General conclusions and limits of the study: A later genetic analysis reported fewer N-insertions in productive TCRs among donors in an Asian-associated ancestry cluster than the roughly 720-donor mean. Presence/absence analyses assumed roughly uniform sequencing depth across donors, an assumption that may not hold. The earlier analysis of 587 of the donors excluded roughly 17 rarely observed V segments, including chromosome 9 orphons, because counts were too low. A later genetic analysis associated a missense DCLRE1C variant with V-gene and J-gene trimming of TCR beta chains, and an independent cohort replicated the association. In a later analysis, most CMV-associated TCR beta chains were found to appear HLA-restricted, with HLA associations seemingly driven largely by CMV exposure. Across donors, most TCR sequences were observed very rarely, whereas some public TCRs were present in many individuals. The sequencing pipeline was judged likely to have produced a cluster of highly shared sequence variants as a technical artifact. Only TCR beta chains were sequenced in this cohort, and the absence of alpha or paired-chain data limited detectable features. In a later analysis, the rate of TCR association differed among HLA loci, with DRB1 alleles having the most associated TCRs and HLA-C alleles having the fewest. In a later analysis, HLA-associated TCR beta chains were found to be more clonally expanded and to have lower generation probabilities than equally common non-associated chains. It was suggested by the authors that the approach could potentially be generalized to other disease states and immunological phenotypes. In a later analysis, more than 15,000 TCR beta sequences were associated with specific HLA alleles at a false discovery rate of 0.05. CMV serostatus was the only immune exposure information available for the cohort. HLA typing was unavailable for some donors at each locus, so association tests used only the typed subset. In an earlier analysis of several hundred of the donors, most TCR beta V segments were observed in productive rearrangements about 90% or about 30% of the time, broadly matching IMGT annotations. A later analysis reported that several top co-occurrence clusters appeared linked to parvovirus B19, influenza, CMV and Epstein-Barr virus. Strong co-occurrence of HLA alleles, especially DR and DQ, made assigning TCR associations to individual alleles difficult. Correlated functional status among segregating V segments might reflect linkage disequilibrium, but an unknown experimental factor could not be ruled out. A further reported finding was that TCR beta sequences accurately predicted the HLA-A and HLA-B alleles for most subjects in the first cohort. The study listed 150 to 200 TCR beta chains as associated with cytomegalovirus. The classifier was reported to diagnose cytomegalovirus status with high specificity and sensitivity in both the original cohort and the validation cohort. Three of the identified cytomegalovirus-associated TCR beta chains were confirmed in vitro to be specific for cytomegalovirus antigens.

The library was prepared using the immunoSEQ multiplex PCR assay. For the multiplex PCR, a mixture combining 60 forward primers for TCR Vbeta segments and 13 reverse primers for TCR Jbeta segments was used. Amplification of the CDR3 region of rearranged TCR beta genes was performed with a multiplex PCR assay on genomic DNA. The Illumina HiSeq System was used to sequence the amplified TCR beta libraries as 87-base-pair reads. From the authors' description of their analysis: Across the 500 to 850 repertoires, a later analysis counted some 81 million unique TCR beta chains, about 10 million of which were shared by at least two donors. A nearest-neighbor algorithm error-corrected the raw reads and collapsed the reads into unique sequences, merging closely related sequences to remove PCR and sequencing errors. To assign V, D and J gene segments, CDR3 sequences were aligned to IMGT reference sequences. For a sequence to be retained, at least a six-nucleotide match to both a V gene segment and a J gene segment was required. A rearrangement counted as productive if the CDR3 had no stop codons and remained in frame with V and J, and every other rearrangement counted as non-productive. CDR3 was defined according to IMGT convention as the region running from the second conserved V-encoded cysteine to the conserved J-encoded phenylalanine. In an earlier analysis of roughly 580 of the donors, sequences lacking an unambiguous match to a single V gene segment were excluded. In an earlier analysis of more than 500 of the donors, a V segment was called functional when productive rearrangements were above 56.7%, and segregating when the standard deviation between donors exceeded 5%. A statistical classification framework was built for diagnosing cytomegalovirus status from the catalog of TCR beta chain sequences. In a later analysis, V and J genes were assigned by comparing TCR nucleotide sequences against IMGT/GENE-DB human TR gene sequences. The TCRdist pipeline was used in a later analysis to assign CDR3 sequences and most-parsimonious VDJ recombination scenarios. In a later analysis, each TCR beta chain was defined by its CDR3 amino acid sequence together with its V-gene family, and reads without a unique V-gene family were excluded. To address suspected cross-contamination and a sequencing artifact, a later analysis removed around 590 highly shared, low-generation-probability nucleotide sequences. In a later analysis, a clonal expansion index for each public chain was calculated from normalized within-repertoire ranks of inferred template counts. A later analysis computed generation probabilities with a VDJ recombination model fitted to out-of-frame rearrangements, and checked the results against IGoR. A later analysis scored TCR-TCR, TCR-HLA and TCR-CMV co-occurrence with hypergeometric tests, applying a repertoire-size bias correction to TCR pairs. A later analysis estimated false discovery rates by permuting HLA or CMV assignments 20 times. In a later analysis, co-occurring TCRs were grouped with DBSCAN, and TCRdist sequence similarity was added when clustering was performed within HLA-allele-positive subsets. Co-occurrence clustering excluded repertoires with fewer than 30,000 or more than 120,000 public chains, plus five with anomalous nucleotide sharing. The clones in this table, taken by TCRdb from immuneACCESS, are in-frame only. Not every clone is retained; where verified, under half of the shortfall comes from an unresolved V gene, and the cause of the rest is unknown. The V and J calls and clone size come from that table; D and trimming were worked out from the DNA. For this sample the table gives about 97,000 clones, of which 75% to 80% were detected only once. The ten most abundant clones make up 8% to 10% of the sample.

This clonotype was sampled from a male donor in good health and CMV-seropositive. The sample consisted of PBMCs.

The CDR3 in this case is CASSIRPSVQETQYF. The sequenced DNA: TGTGCCAGTAGTATCAGGCCTAGCGTTCAAGAGACCCAGTACTTC. The chain links TRBV19 with TRBJ2-5; the D gene is possibly TRBD2, with 6 bases matching. V is reduced by 3 bases and J by 2 bases, leaving a spacing of 13 bases between them. Including cysteine and phenylalanine, the CDR3 has 15 amino acids. The sequence is cut down to CDR3 DNA, 45 bases in frame from base 1. The germline V gene (reference sequence) provides CDR1 LNHDA and CDR2 SQIVND.